The 32 T cell receptor beta chains below come from one sample, sequenced in a study of blood T cell repertoires in COVID-19. Repertoires were generated with immunoSEQ multiplex PCR, while TCRdb's copy carries only in-frame clones and drops some. The table shows 110,000 to 150,000 clones, with 76% occurring only once. The material sequenced was peripheral blood. These receptors all stem from a man aged 55-75 years with acute or convalescent COVID-19.

The rearrangement uses TRBV7-8 and TRBJ2-3, with D possibly matching TRBD2 (5 bases). V was clipped by 5 bases and J by 0 bases, with 12 bases between them. CDR1 and CDR2 from the germline V gene are SGHVS and FQNEAQ. The CDR3 has 15 residues. DNA of the CDR3: TGTGCCAGCAGCCGAGCGGCTCTGAGCACAGATACGCAGTATTTT. Protein sequence: CASSRAALSTDTQYF.

In DNA, the CDR3 is TGTGCCAGCAGCCTATACAGGGGAGGGCAGTACTTC. Translation gives CASSLYRGGQYF. The V call is TRBV3-1 (or the pseudogene TRBV3-2), the J call TRBJ2-7, with a tentative D call TRBD1 (7 bases). The CDR3 consists of 12 residues. V was clipped by 4 bases and J by 9 bases, with 13 bases between them. Looked up from germline, CDR1 is LGHDT and CDR2 is YNNKEL (reference sequence).

Details on this clone: Other nucleotide sequences from this sample produce the same CDR3. The chain employs TRBV6-5 and TRBJ2-7, with D uncertain. The CDR3 runs to 11 residues. The V end lost 6 bases, the J end lost 1 base, and 4 bases lay between the germline ends. From germline, CDR1 is MNHEY and CDR2 SVGAGI. The CDR3 coding sequence is TGTGCCAGCAGCCCATCCTACGAGCAGTACTTC. Translation gives CASSPSYEQYF.

This clone showed up many times. The same CDR3 is also encoded by other DNA sequences in this sample. The V and J genes are TRBV6-5 and TRBJ1-3; D remains ambiguous. This CDR3 has 15 residues. V gave up 0 bases and J gave up 2 bases, with 8 bases separating them. The germline V gene encodes CDR1 MNHEY and CDR2 SVGAGI. DNA for the CDR3: TGTGCCAGCAGTTACTCTGGCGGGCCTGGAAACACCATATATTTT. Translation gives CASSYSGGPGNTIYF.

The gene calls are TRBV7-9 and TRBJ2-3; 7 bases match TRBD2. The CDR3 is 16 amino acids. The germline V gene encodes CDR1 SEHNR and CDR2 FQNEAQ (reference sequence). V shed 4 bases and J 7 bases; nucleotides not matched to a gene: 14. In DNA, the CDR3 is TGTGCCAGCAGCTCGCTGACTAGCACCCCCCGCAATACGCAGTATTTT. Protein: CASSSLTSTPRNTQYF.

The J gene is TRBJ1-6, the V gene TRBV7-6; the D is unclear. Trimming removed 3 bases at V and 4 bases at J, with 19 bases between. This CDR3 has 18 residues. Germline V gives CDR1 SGHVS, CDR2 FNYEAQ. In nucleotides, the CDR3 is TGTGCCAGCAGCTTGTTCGGACGGGGAAACGTATATAATTCACCCCTCCACTTT. Translated: CASSLFGRGNVYNSPLHF.

This clone has a count of ten or more. This chain connects TRBV29-1 to TRBJ2-2; D is possibly TRBD1 (5 bases). Germline values: CDR1 SQVTM, CDR2 ANQGSEA. The CDR3 loop spans 12 amino acids. Between the trimmed V and J ends, which lost 3 bases and 6 bases, there was a span of 8 bases. CDR3 DNA sequence: TGCAGCGTTGACCAGGGATCCGGGGAGCTGTTTTTT. This sequence encodes CSVDQGSGELFF.

The V gene is TRBV5-4, the J gene TRBJ1-2; D may be TRBD1 (6 bases). The CDR3 covers 15 residues. CDR1 and CDR2 (germline): SGHNT, YYREEE (reference sequence). The germline V and J ends were trimmed by 6 bases and 8 bases, with 23 bases remaining between them. In nucleotides, the CDR3 is TGTGCCAGCACGCTTAGGACAGCAACTCACCGGGGCTACACCTTC. Its translation is CASTLRTATHRGYTF. Together with reference TRBV5-4 and TRBJ1-2, the CDR3 gives the full variable domain: ETGVTQSPTHLIKTRGQQVTLRCSSQSGHNTVSWYQQALGQGPQFIFQYYREEENGRGNFPPRFSGLQFPNYSSELNVNALELDDSALYLCASTLRTATHRGYTFGSGTRLTVV.

J is TRBJ2-1 and V is TRBV11-3; tentatively, D is TRBD2 (6 bases). The V gene lost 1 base and the J gene lost 7 bases, with 14 bases spanning the gap. The CDR3 covers 15 residues. Germline lookup yields CDR1 SGHNT and CDR2 YENEEA. The CDR3 DNA reads TGTGCCAGCAGCTTAGGGTTAGCGGCCACGAATGAGCAGTTCTTC. It specifies CASSLGLAATNEQFF.

This clone came up once. The chain is built from TRBV5-4 and TRBJ1-4; 7 nucleotides line up with TRBD1. The CDR3 sequence is 14 residues long. V was clipped by 4 bases and J by 10 bases; unmatched bases: 10. The germline V gene encodes CDR1 SGHNT and CDR2 YYREEE (reference sequence). This chain's CDR3 is CASSRRGGAGKLFF. CDR3 bases: TGTGCCAGCAGCAGGAGAGGGGGCGCAGGAAAACTGTTTTTT.

J is TRBJ1-5 and V is TRBV19; 8 positions match TRBD1. With V trimmed by 5 bases and J by 5 bases, 11 bases remained unmatched. This CDR3 has 16 residues. Germline values: CDR1 LNHDA, CDR2 SQIVND (reference sequence). CDR3: CASSDGQGSWYQPQHF. CDR3 DNA sequence: TGTGCCAGTAGTGATGGACAGGGATCGTGGTATCAGCCCCAGCATTTT.

The V gene is TRBV28, the J gene TRBJ2-7; 9 nucleotides match TRBD2. V shed 4 bases, J shed 0 bases, and the junction held 4 bases outside the gene matches. Germline CDR1 reads MDHEN; CDR2 reads SYDVKM. The CDR3 consists of 15 residues. Here the CDR3 reads CASSSAGGASYEQYF. DNA of the CDR3: TGTGCCAGCAGTTCTGCGGGAGGGGCCTCCTACGAGCAGTACTTC.

The chain combines TRBV6-8 with TRBJ2-3; 10 bases agree with TRBD2. There are 16 residues in the CDR3. CDR1 MNHGY and CDR2 SAAAGT come from the germline V gene. The V segment lost 5 bases and the J segment 2 bases; nucleotides outside the gene matches: 7. CDR3 sequence reads: CASSRPGTSDTDTQYF. CDR3 DNA: TGTGCCAGCAGTAGACCCGGGACTAGCGACACAGATACGCAGTATTTT.

J is TRBJ2-6 and V is TRBV29-1, with 9 bases matching TRBD1. Trimming at V came to 6 bases and at J to 0 bases, leaving 6 bases not matched to a gene. The CDR3 runs to 16 residues. CDR1 and CDR2 from the germline V gene are SQVTM and ANQGSEA. CDR3 sequence (DNA): TGCAGCGTAGCACAGGGGGCATACTCTGGGGCCAACGTCCTGACTTTC. It yields the protein CSVAQGAYSGANVLTF.

This sequence joins TRBV5-1 and TRBJ2-7, with 8 positions matching TRBD2. Trimming took 0 bases from V and 3 from J; bases not matched to a gene: 5. This CDR3 contains 15 residues. Germline loops: CDR1 SGHRS, CDR2 YFSETQ. DNA of the CDR3: TGCGCCAGCAGCTTGGAGGGACTAGGAGGCTACGAGCAGTACTTC. It codes for CASSLEGLGGYEQYF.

The V gene is TRBV5-1, the J gene TRBJ2-7; D is possibly TRBD1 (6 bases). The CDR3 runs 15 residues. Germline V gene sequence: CDR1 SGHRS, CDR2 YFSETQ. V was clipped by 0 bases and J by 2 bases, with 12 bases between them. The CDR3 protein is CASSLGRTVAYEQYF. The CDR3 nucleotides are TGCGCCAGCAGCTTGGGTAGGACAGTCGCCTACGAGCAGTACTTC.

The chain couples TRBV4-1 to TRBJ2-7; possible D gene TRBD2, 5 bases. V gave up 0 bases and J gave up 3 bases, with 9 bases separating them. Looked up from germline, CDR1 is MGHRA and CDR2 is YSYEKL. The CDR3 has 14 residues. In nucleotides, the CDR3 is TGCGCCAGCAGCCAAGATTGGGGAGACTACGAGCAGTACTTC. Amino acids: CASSQDWGDYEQYF.

This clone was found a few times. The V and J genes are TRBV9 and TRBJ1-1, with a tentative D call TRBD1 (5 bases). CDR1 is SGDLS and CDR2 is YYNGEE in the germline V gene. V was pared by 0 bases and J by 0 bases, with 12 bases between. The CDR3 runs 16 residues. CDR3 DNA: TGTGCCAGCAGCGTAGAATTCGGGGGACTGAACACTGAAGCTTTCTTT. This gives the protein CASSVEFGGLNTEAFF.

V usage is TRBV28 and J usage is TRBJ1-3; D is undetermined. In germline, CDR1 is MDHEN, CDR2 SYDVKM. The CDR3 spans 13 residues. V was trimmed by 6 bases and J by 7 bases, leaving 13 bases between them. CDR3 sequence: CASSPHLENTIYF. DNA of the CDR3: TGTGCCAGCAGCCCCCATTTAGAGAACACCATATATTTT.

The J gene is TRBJ2-7, the V gene TRBV7-6; 7 nucleotides agree with TRBD2. Unmatched junction bases numbered 5, after V lost 1 base and J lost 5 bases. There are 14 residues in the CDR3. The germline CDR1 and CDR2 sequences are SGHVS and FNYEAQ. The CDR3 nucleotides are TGTGCCAGCAGCTTAGGACTAGCCGGGGACGAGCAGTACTTC. Protein product: CASSLGLAGDEQYF.

In its sample, this clone was seen once. V usage is TRBV4-1 and J usage is TRBJ2-1, with a possible D match to TRBD2 (6 bases). Per the germline V gene, CDR1 is MGHRA and CDR2 is YSYEKL. V was trimmed by 4 bases and J by 0 bases, leaving 16 bases between them. The CDR3 covers 17 residues. CDR3 residues: CASSRLLAPHSYNEQFF. The CDR3 DNA follows: TGCGCCAGCAGCCGCCTACTAGCCCCACACTCCTACAATGAGCAGTTCTTC.

The V gene is TRBV5-4, the J gene TRBJ1-2; 7 nucleotides agree with TRBD1. Trimming cost V 0 bases and J 8 bases; bases outside gene matches: 1. Germline-derived CDR1 and CDR2 are SGHNT and YYREEE (reference sequence). The CDR3 runs to 12 residues. CDR3 sequence: CASSLGQGGYTF. The CDR3 nucleotides read TGTGCCAGCAGCTTGGGACAGGGAGGCTACACCTTC.

This clone showed up just a few times. The chain has TRBV29-1 and TRBJ1-2; the D is unclear. CDR1 SQVTM and CDR2 ANQGSEA come from the germline V gene. The CDR3 sequence is 12 residues long. Trimming stripped 4 bases from V and 7 bases from J, with 13 bases between. The chain's CDR3 is CSVGAGLGGYTF. DNA of the CDR3: TGCAGCGTTGGAGCTGGGCTTGGTGGCTACACCTTC.

CDR3 bases: TGCGCCAGCAGTCTGAGCTTGAGTGGGACCCAGTACTTC. Residues: CASSLSLSGTQYF. This chain links TRBV10-1 with TRBJ2-5; no definite D call. Germline V gives CDR1 WNHNN, CDR2 SYGVQD (reference sequence). The CDR3 is 13 amino acids. The V end lost 5 bases, the J end lost 7 bases, and 14 bases lay between the germline ends.

This chain uses TRBV27 with TRBJ2-7; 7 positions match TRBD2. CDR1 is MNHEY and CDR2 is SMNVEV in the germline V gene (reference sequence). This CDR3 has 15 residues. V was pared by 0 bases and J by 2 bases, with 4 bases of the junction left unmatched. CDR3 nucleotide sequence: TGTGCCAGCAGTTTATCGGCTAGCGGTACCTACGAGCAGTACTTC. Encoded protein: CASSLSASGTYEQYF.

This clone was recorded a few times. V usage is TRBV6-6 and J usage is TRBJ1-5; D unclear. The CDR3 consists of 12 residues. Germline lookup yields CDR1 MNHNY and CDR2 SVGAGI (reference sequence). With 6 bases removed from V and 7 bases from J, the gap between germline ends came to 10 bases. The CDR3 loop is CASSFQEQPQHF. The DNA for the CDR3 is TGTGCCAGCAGCTTCCAGGAACAGCCCCAGCATTTT.

This clone was detected only once. V is TRBV5-1 and J is TRBJ2-5; 8 bases line up with TRBD1. This CDR3 comprises 15 residues. Germline-derived CDR1 and CDR2 are SGHRS and YFSETQ. J lost 5 bases, V lost 4 bases, and 10 bases had no gene match. For the CDR3, the DNA is TGCGCCAGCAGCCCCACAGGGGGACTGCACGAGACCCAGTACTTC. Translating gives CASSPTGGLHETQYF.

The chain carries TRBV30 and TRBJ2-2; D remains ambiguous. V was shortened by 1 base and J by 4 bases, with 7 bases between the two germline ends. CDR1 is GTSNPN and CDR2 is SVGIG in the germline V gene (reference sequence). This CDR3 spans 13 amino acids. The CDR3, as DNA: TGTGCCTGGAGTGGAGGCACCACCGGGGAGCTGTTTTTT. Protein sequence: CAWSGGTTGELFF.

The chain has TRBV12-3 or TRBV12-4 and TRBJ2-3; D is unresolved. Trimming removed 6 bases from V and 2 bases from J, with 6 bases in between. The CDR3 spans 12 residues. The CDR3, as DNA: TGTGCCAGCAGACAGTACACAGATACGCAGTATTTT. Its translation: CASRQYTDTQYF.

V usage is TRBV28 and J usage is TRBJ2-5, with D maybe TRBD2 (6 bases). The CDR3 runs to 12 residues. Germline V CDR1 and CDR2: MDHEN, SYDVKM. V was shortened by 4 bases and J by 3 bases, with 6 bases between the two germline ends. The CDR3 loop is CASSSGEETQYF. DNA for the CDR3: TGTGCCAGCAGTTCGGGGGAAGAGACCCAGTACTTC.

The chain employs TRBV3-1 (or the pseudogene TRBV3-2) and TRBJ2-7; 7 bases match TRBD1. V shed 7 bases and J 3 bases; nucleotides not matched to a gene: 12. CDR1 and CDR2 (germline): LGHDT, YNNKEL (reference sequence). The CDR3 has 15 residues. For the CDR3, the DNA is TGTGCCAGCAATCCCTCGGGGACAGAATTCTACGAGCAGTACTTC. This codes for CASNPSGTEFYEQYF.

This clone was counted once. The chain recombines TRBV11-1 with TRBJ2-7; D is unclear. V lost 6 bases and J lost 3, with 6 bases in between. CDR3 size: 11 residues. CDR1 SGHAT and CDR2 FQDESV come from the germline V gene (reference sequence). CDR3 residues: CASSSSYEQYF. The DNA for the CDR3 is TGTGCCAGCAGTTCGAGCTACGAGCAGTACTTC.